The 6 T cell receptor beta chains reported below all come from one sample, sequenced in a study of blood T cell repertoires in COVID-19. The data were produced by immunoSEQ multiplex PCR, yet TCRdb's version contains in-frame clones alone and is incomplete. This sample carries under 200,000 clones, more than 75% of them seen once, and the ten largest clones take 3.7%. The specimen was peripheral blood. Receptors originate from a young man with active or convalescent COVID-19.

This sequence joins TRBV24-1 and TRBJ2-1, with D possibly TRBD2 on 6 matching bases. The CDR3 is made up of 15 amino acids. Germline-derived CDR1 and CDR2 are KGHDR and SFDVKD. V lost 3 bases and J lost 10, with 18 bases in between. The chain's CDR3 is CATSDPQRERSEQFF. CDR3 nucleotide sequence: TGTGCCACCAGTGATCCCCAACGGGAGCGGTCGGAGCAGTTCTTC.

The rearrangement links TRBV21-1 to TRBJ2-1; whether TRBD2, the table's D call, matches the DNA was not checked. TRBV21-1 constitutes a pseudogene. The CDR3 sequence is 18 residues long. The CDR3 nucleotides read TGTGCCAGCAGCGTGGATTCGGACGGAGAGACTACCTACAATGAGCAGTTCTTC. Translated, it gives CASSVDSDGETTYNEQFF.

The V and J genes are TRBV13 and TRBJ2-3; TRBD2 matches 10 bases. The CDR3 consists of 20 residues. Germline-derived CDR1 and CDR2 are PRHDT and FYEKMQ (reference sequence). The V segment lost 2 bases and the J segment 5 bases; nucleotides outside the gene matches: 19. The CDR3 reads CASSLMFGLAGESGLDTQYF. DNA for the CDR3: TGTGCCAGCAGCTTAATGTTCGGGCTAGCGGGAGAAAGTGGCTTAGATACGCAGTATTTT.

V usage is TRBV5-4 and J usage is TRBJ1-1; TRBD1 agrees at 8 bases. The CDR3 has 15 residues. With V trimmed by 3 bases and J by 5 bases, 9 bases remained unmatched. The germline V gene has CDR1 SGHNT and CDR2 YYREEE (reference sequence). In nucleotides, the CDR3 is TGTGCCAGCAGCTCCGACCGACAGGGGCGGACTGAAGCTTTCTTT. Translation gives CASSSDRQGRTEAFF.

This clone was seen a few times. The CDR3 bases are TGTGCCACCAGTGGACAGGGAGAGAACACTGAAGCTTTCTTT. Amino acids: CATSGQGENTEAFF. J is TRBJ1-1 and V is TRBV24-1; 7 positions match TRBD1. V gave up 5 bases and J gave up 1 base; unmatched junction bases: 3. Germline loops: CDR1 KGHDR, CDR2 SFDVKD. CDR3 length: 14 residues.

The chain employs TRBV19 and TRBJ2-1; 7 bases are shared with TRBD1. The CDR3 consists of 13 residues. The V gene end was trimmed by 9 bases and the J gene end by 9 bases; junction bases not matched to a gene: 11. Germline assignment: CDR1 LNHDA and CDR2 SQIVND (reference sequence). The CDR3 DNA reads TGTGCCAGCGGCAGACAGGGCAGGGGTGAGCAGTTCTTC. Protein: CASGRQGRGEQFF.